Below, one TCR beta chain is given with its context. Its antigen is unknown. This record comes from a study of shared clonotypes between healthy human individuals. Using immunoSEQ multiplex PCR, the repertoire was profiled, and TCRdb retains in-frame clones only, with some absent. Here the sample spans more than 2,000,000 clones, about 92% being singletons. Findings of the study overall: Estimated richness values were generally larger in naive subsets than in memory subsets.

Sequenced sample: naive CD4+ T cells from PBMCs. Subset reported: CD45RA+ positively selected. The TCR was taken from a young man in good health. Some clones in this sample may be carry-over from other donors' samples.

The CDR3 loop reads CAISESSSGLAGIFYNEQFF. CDR3 nucleotides: TGTGCCATCAGTGAGTCGAGTTCGGGACTAGCGGGAATATTCTACAATGAGCAGTTCTTC. The V and J genes are TRBV10-3 and TRBJ2-1, with 13 bases aligning to TRBD2. CDR1 and CDR2 from the germline V gene are ENHRY and SYGVKD. The junction had 11 bases not matched to a gene; V was cut back by 0 bases and J by 3 bases. The CDR3 runs 20 residues.